Presented here are 24 T cell receptor beta chains from one specimen sequenced in a study of blood T cell repertoires in COVID-19 (dated by TCRdb to 2018 to 2020). Library method: the immunoSEQ multiplex PCR assay. TCRdb's version of the immuneACCESS table is confined to in-frame rearrangements and falls short of the full clone set. An unresolved V gene accounts for under half of the shortfall where checked; the remainder is of unknown origin. For this sample the table gives about 400,000 clones, of which roughly 88% were detected only once. Of the sample, over 1.3% falls within the top ten clones. Sequencing input: peripheral blood. These receptors were obtained from a woman aged 30 to 39 with active or convalescent COVID-19.

The table lists this clone with a few counts. V and J are TRBV2 and TRBJ2-4, with TRBD1 identical over 9 bases. Germline-derived CDR1 and CDR2 are SNHLY and FYNNEI. The CDR3 runs 15 residues. V shed 7 bases, J shed 0 bases, and the junction held 4 bases outside the gene matches. CDR3 sequence (DNA): TGTGCCAGCACCCCGGACAGGGGAGCCAAAAACATTCAGTACTTC. It yields the protein CASTPDRGAKNIQYF. Full variable domain (rest looked up from reference TRBV2 and TRBJ2-4): EPEVTQTPSHQVTQMGQEVILRCVPISNHLYFYWYRQILGQKVEFLVSFYNNEISEKSEIFDDQFSVERPDGSNFTLKIRSTKLEDSAMYFCASTPDRGAKNIQYFGAGTRLSVL.

Ten or more counts support this clone. This chain joins TRBV18 and TRBJ2-1, with D possibly being TRBD1 (6 bases). The CDR3 length is 12 residues. Germline loops: CDR1 KGHSH, CDR2 LQKENI. V shed 6 bases and J shed 6 bases, with 9 bases lying between them. CDR3 sequence (DNA): TGTGCCAGCTCCGACAGGATCAATGAGCAGTTCTTC. Residues: CASSDRINEQFF.

The chain is built from TRBV5-5 and TRBJ1-5, with 7 positions matching TRBD1. Germline V gene sequence: CDR1 SGHKS, CDR2 YYEKEE (reference sequence). The CDR3 covers 14 residues. V was clipped by 3 bases and J by 4 bases; unmatched bases: 4. In nucleotides, the CDR3 is TGTGCCAGCAGCTGGACAGGATATAATCAGCCCCAGCATTTT. This gives the protein CASSWTGYNQPQHF.

V gene TRBV7-9 combines with J gene TRBJ1-3, with a weak D call TRBD1 (6 bases). Trimming removed 5 bases from V and 2 bases from J, with 16 bases in between. Germline lookup yields CDR1 SEHNR and CDR2 FQNEAQ (reference sequence). This CDR3 has 16 amino acids. The CDR3 sequence is CASSPGTFGAGNTIYF. In DNA, the CDR3 is TGTGCCAGCAGCCCGGGGACATTCGGAGCTGGAAACACCATATATTTT.

This clone was seen only once. The chain combines TRBV9 with TRBJ2-7, with TRBD2 identical over 9 bases. V shed 2 bases and J 2 bases; nucleotides not matched to a gene: 5. This CDR3 contains 15 residues. Germline-derived CDR1 and CDR2 are SGDLS and YYNGEE. This CDR3 is CASSVGLASAYEQYF. As DNA, the CDR3 is TGTGCCAGCAGCGTTGGACTAGCGTCAGCCTACGAGCAGTACTTC.

This sequence joins TRBV7-9 and TRBJ2-3; 9 positions match TRBD2. Germline V lookup: CDR1 SEHNR, CDR2 FQNEAQ (reference sequence). This CDR3 is built from 16 residues. Unmatched junction bases numbered 10, after V lost 5 bases and J lost 4 bases. The DNA of the CDR3 is TGTGCCAGCAGCCCGCGGGAGCGGGAGGTTCCAGATACGCAGTATTTT. Translated, it gives CASSPREREVPDTQYF.

This clone has just one count. The rearrangement uses TRBV5-6 and TRBJ1-1; 8 positions agree with TRBD1. The CDR3 has 14 amino acids. Per the germline V gene, CDR1 is SGHDT and CDR2 is YYEEEE. V gave up 0 bases and J gave up 7 bases; unmatched junction bases: 5. The CDR3 region is CASSLGQGPYEAFF. The CDR3 nucleotides read TGTGCCAGCAGCTTGGGACAGGGGCCCTATGAAGCTTTCTTT.

The chain is built from TRBV5-6 and TRBJ2-3; the D is unclear. The CDR3 sequence is 14 residues long. The V end was cut by 0 bases, the J end by 6 bases, with 11 bases between. Germline V gives CDR1 SGHDT, CDR2 YYEEEE. CDR3 protein: CASSLGLSPDTQYF. The CDR3 DNA follows: TGTGCCAGCAGCTTGGGACTTTCTCCGGATACGCAGTATTTT.

V is TRBV29-1 and J is TRBJ1-2; weak D call: TRBD1 (5 bases). CDR1 and CDR2 (germline): SQVTM, ANQGSEA. The CDR3 is 16 amino acids. Between the trimmed V and J ends, which lost 6 bases and 2 bases, there was a span of 22 bases. The CDR3 region has the DNA TGCAGCGTGGCAGGGAGGTTGGCAGTTGTCAACTATGGCTACACCTTC. This translates into CSVAGRLAVVNYGYTF.

This clone was seen only once. This chain joins TRBV18 and TRBJ1-2; no clear D gene. Per germline, CDR1 KGHSH and CDR2 LQKENI. V dropped 0 bases and J dropped 6 bases, with 11 bases sitting between them. The CDR3 has 14 residues. The CDR3: CASSPPGRRDGYTF. As DNA, the CDR3 is TGTGCCAGCTCACCACCTGGGCGGAGGGATGGCTACACCTTC.

The chain carries TRBV2 and TRBJ1-2; 7 nucleotides align to TRBD1. Germline V gives CDR1 SNHLY, CDR2 FYNNEI. This CDR3 comprises 14 residues. The J segment lost 7 bases and the V segment lost 5 bases, leaving 10 bases of the junction unmatched. The CDR3 coding sequence is TGTGCCAGCAGTATAAAGACAGGGTACAGTGGCTACACCTTC. Protein product: CASSIKTGYSGYTF.

The V call is TRBV6-5, the J call TRBJ1-2; perhaps TRBD1 as D (5 bases). V lost 0 bases and J lost 3, with 5 bases in between. CDR3 size: 13 residues. CDR1 and CDR2 from the germline V gene are MNHEY and SVGAGI. CDR3 DNA sequence: TGTGCCAGCAGTTACTCAGGGGACTATGGCTACACCTTC. This translates into CASSYSGDYGYTF.

The rearrangement uses TRBV28 and TRBJ1-2; D may be TRBD1 (6 bases). V was trimmed by 6 bases and J by 7 bases, leaving 9 bases between them. The CDR3 has 11 amino acids. Germline V gene lookup returns CDR1 MDHEN and CDR2 SYDVKM. The CDR3 coding sequence is TGTGCCAGCAGAAACAGGGCTGGCTACACCTTC. It yields the protein CASRNRAGYTF.

V usage is TRBV11-2 and J usage is TRBJ2-3; TRBD2 aligns across 7 bases. Germline lookup yields CDR1 SGHAT and CDR2 FQNNGV. Trimming cost V 6 bases and J 2 bases; bases outside gene matches: 11. The CDR3 sequence is 16 residues long. CDR3: CASSLGRVISTDTQYF. The CDR3 bases are TGTGCCAGCAGTCTAGGGAGGGTTATATCCACAGATACGCAGTATTTT.

CDR3 amino acids: CATSRAPSGGLNEQFF. The CDR3 bases are TGTGCCACCAGCAGAGCCCCTAGCGGGGGGTTAAATGAGCAGTTCTTC. The genes are TRBV15 and TRBJ2-1, with 11 positions matching TRBD2. The CDR3 totals 16 residues. With V trimmed by 1 base and J by 7 bases, 6 bases remained unmatched. Germline lookup yields CDR1 LNHNV and CDR2 YYDKDF (reference sequence).

The rearrangement links TRBV5-1 to TRBJ1-3; no firm D call. The CDR3 sequence is 15 residues long. Germline CDR1 reads SGHRS; CDR2 reads YFSETQ. Trimming cost V 4 bases and J 4 bases, with 15 bases left between them. DNA of the CDR3: TGCGCCAGCAGCCTGGATGACATTGCAGGAAACACCATATATTTT. Protein: CASSLDDIAGNTIYF.

The CDR3 sequence: CASSEFNRAQNTGELFF. DNA for the CDR3: TGTGCCAGCAGTGAATTTAACAGGGCGCAGAACACCGGGGAGCTGTTTTTT. This chain uses TRBV6-1 with TRBJ2-2; tentative D call: TRBD1 (6 bases). The CDR3 covers 17 residues. Deletions cut 2 bases from V and 1 base from J, with 14 bases between. The germline CDR1 and CDR2 sequences are MNHNS and SASEGT.

Only one count was recorded for this clone. This sample includes further DNA sequences coding for the same CDR3. This chain connects TRBV7-2 to TRBJ2-1; 9 positions match TRBD1. V gave up 4 bases and J gave up 0 bases; unmatched junction bases: 1. CDR3 size: 15 residues. The germline CDR1 and CDR2 sequences are SGHTA and FQGNSA. The CDR3 DNA follows: TGTGCCAGCAGCTCGGACAGGGGCTCCTACAATGAGCAGTTCTTC. This encodes CASSSDRGSYNEQFF.

The chain carries TRBV2 and TRBJ2-3; perhaps TRBD2 as D (5 bases). Trimming removed 4 bases from V and 0 bases from J, with 11 bases in between. The CDR3 is 15 residues long. CDR1 is SNHLY and CDR2 is FYNNEI in the germline V gene. The CDR3 DNA reads TGTGCCAGCAGTGGTATCGGACTGAGCACAGATACGCAGTATTTT. This gives the protein CASSGIGLSTDTQYF.

This sequence joins TRBV12-3 or TRBV12-4 and TRBJ1-2; 9 nucleotides match TRBD1. The CDR3 has 13 amino acids. V was clipped by 6 bases and J by 5 bases; unmatched bases: 4. CDR3 residues: CASSPDRGYGYTF. The CDR3, as DNA: TGTGCCAGCAGCCCGGACAGGGGTTATGGCTACACCTTC.

This clone was observed once. The chain employs TRBV27 and TRBJ1-2; 9 nucleotides align to TRBD1. Looked up from germline, CDR1 is MNHEY and CDR2 is SMNVEV (reference sequence). The CDR3 is 16 amino acids. V lost 4 bases, J lost 4 bases, and 10 bases stayed unmatched. CDR3 protein: CASSSDHRGRTYGYTF. Here the CDR3 DNA reads TGTGCCAGCAGTTCCGATCACAGGGGGCGTACCTATGGCTACACCTTC.

This clone was recorded once. V is TRBV5-1 and J is TRBJ2-1; TRBD2 agrees at 7 bases. Germline CDR1 and CDR2: SGHRS and YFSETQ. Trimming took 2 bases from V and 0 from J; bases not matched to a gene: 2. CDR3 length: 15 residues. CDR3 coding DNA: TGCGCCAGCAGCTTAACGGGGGGCTCCTACAATGAGCAGTTCTTC. This sequence encodes CASSLTGGSYNEQFF. Full variable domain (remainder filled in from reference TRBV5-1 and TRBJ2-1): KAGVTQTPRYLIKTRGQQVTLSCSPISGHRSVSWYQQTPGQGLQFLFEYFSETQRNKGNFPGRFSGRQFSNSRSEMNVSTLELGDSALYLCASSLTGGSYNEQFFGPGTRLTVL.

The chain recombines TRBV5-4 with TRBJ2-3; weak D call: TRBD2 (6 bases). Trimming cost V 2 bases and J 0 bases, with 13 bases left between them. In germline, CDR1 is SGHNT, CDR2 YYREEE (reference sequence). This CDR3 is 16 amino acids long. The CDR3 protein is CASSFRSSGSTDTQYF. CDR3 DNA sequence: TGTGCCAGCAGCTTCCGTTCGAGCGGGAGCACAGATACGCAGTATTTT.

The rearrangement links TRBV3-1 (or the pseudogene TRBV3-2) to TRBJ2-5; 14 bases map to TRBD2. The CDR3 totals 15 residues. Germline CDR1 is LGHDT and CDR2 is YNNKEL (reference sequence). V was pared by 4 bases and J by 7 bases, with 5 bases of the junction left unmatched. The CDR3 is CASSLTSGGAGTQYF. In nucleotides, the CDR3 is TGTGCCAGCAGCCTGACTAGCGGGGGGGCTGGGACCCAGTACTTC.